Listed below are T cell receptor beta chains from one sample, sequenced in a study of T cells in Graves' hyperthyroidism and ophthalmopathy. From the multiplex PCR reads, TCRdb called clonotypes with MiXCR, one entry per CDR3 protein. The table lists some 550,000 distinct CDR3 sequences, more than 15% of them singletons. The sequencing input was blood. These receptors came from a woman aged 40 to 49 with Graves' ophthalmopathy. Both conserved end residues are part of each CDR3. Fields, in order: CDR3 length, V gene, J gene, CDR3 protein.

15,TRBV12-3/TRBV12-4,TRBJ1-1,CASRNLQGGDTEAFF
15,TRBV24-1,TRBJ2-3,CATSDLSGGTDTQYF
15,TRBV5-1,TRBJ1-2,CASSKDRGMDYGYTF
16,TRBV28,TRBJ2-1,CASSLWGKSSYNEQFF
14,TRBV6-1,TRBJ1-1,CASKFQGAATEAFF
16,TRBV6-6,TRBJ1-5,CASSYGTGLSNQPQHF
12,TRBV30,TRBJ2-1,CAWSRSGGSEFF
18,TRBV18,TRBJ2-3,CASSPFLSDKGGTDTQYF
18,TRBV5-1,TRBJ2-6,CASSQPGQVSSGANVLTF
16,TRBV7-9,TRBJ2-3,CASSSGLAGALDTQYF
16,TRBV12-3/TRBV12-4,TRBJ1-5,CASSPWDRGVNQPQHF